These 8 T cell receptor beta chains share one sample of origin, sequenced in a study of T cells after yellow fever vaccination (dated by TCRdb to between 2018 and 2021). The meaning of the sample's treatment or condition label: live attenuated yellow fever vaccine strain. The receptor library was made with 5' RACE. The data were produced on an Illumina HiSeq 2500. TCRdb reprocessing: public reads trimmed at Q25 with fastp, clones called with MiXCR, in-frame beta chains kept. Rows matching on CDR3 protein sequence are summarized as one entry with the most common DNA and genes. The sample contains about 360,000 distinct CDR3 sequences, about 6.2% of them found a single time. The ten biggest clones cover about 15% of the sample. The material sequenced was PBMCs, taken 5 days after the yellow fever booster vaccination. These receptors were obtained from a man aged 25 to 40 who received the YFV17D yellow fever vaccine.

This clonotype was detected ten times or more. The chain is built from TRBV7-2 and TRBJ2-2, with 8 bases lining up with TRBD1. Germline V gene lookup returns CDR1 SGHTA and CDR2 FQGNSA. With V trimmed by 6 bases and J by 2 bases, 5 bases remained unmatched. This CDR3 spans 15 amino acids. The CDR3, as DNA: TGTGCCAGCAGGTCCGGGACAGGAAACACCGGGGAGCTGTTTTTT. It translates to CASRSGTGNTGELFF. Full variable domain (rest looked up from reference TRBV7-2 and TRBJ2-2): GAGVSQSPSNKVTEKGKDVELRCDPISGHTALYWYRQSLGQGLEFLIYFQGNSAPDKSGLPSDRFSAERTGGSVSTLTIQRTQQEDSAVYLCASRSGTGNTGELFFGEGSRLTVL.

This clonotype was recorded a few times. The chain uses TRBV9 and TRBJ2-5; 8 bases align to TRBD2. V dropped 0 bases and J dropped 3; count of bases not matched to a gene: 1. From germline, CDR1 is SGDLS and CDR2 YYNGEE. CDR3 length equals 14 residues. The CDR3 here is CASSVAAGEETQYF. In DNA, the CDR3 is TGTGCCAGCAGCGTAGCAGCGGGAGAAGAGACCCAGTACTTC.

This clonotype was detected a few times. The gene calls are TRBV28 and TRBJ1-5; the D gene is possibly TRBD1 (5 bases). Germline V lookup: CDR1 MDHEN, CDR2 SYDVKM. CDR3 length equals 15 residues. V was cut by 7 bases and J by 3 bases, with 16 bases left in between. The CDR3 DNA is TGTGCCAGCACACGAGCGGGGGTCAACAATCAGCCCCAGCATTTT. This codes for CASTRAGVNNQPQHF. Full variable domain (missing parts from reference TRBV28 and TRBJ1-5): DVKVTQSSRYLVKRTGEKVFLECVQDMDHENMFWYRQDPGLGLRLIYFSYDVKMKEKGDIPEGYSVSREKKERFSLILESASTNQTSMYLCASTRAGVNNQPQHFGDGTRLSIL.

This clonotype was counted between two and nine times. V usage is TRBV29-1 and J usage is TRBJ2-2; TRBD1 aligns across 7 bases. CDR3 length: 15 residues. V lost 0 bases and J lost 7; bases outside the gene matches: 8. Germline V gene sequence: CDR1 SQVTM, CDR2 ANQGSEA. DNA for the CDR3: TGCAGCGTTGAAGACCCTGACAGGGCAGTCGGGGAGCTGTTTTTT. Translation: CSVEDPDRAVGELFF.

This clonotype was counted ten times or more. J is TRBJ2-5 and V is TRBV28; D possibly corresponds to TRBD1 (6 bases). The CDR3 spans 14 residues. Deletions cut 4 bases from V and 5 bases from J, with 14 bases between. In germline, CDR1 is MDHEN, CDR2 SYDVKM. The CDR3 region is CASSSGTLGETQYF. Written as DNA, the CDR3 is TGTGCCAGCAGTTCCGGGACACTGGGTGAGACCCAGTACTTC.

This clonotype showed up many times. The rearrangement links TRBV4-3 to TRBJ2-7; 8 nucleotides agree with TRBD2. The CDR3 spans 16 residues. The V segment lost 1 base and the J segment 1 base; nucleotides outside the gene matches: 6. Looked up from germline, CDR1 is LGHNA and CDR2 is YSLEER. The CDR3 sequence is CASSQGIAGSSYEQYF. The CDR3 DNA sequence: TGCGCCAGCAGCCAAGGGATAGCGGGGTCTTCCTACGAGCAGTACTTC.

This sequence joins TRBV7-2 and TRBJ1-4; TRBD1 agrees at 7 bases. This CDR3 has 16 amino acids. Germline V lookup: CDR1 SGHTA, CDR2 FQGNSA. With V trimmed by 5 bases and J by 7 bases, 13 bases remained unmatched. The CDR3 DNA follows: TGTGCCAGCAGCCGATCCTACCGGGACAGACTTGAAAAACTGTTTTTT. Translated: CASSRSYRDRLEKLFF.

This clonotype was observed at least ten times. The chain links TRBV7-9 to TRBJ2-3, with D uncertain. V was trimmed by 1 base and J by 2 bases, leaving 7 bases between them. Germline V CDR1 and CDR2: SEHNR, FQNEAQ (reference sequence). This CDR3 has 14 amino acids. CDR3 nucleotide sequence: TGTGCCAGCAGCTTAGATCGGGTCACAGATACGCAGTATTTT. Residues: CASSLDRVTDTQYF.